The entry below gives a single T cell receptor (beta chain) sequence along with its context. The data derive from a study of cytomegalovirus exposure and HLA in healthy donors. Primers included in the PCR were 60 Vbeta and 13 Jbeta primers. Method: immunoSEQ multiplex PCR; TCRdb's copy keeps in-frame clones and lacks some. Reported are under 200,000 clones; the ten largest clones contain around 0.79%. V shed 4 bases and J 1 base; nucleotides not matched to a gene: 6. CDR3 length: 15 residues. CDR1 SGHDT and CDR2 YYEEEE come from the germline V gene. Sequencing was performed on PBMCs. The rearrangement links TRBV5-6 to TRBJ2-5, with 8 bases identical to TRBD1. The source is a young woman in good health and CMV-seropositive. In nucleotides, the CDR3 is TGTGCCAGCAGCGGATCGACAGGGGTCCAAGAGACCCAGTACTTC. This sequence encodes CASSGSTGVQETQYF.